A single T cell receptor (beta chain) is shown here with its context. Its antigen remains unknown. The record originates from a study of cytomegalovirus exposure and HLA in healthy donors. Study-wide context: Findings of an earlier analysis included over 95 million unique TCR beta sequences from 180 million or so T cells.

Findings and limits, study-wide: Reportedly, TCR beta sequences accurately predicted HLA-A and HLA-B alleles in most subjects. Across all donors, roughly uniform sequencing depth was an assumption of the presence/absence analyses.

Germline values: CDR1 LNHNV, CDR2 YYDKDF (reference sequence). This CDR3 spans 16 amino acids. The ends lost 3 bases at V and 4 bases at J; junction bases unmatched: 8. Researchers ran the PCR with 60 Vbeta and 13 Jbeta primers. Authors' data handling: As a later analysis found, there were approximately 80 million unique TCR beta chains, of which roughly 11 million were shared. The protocol was immunoSEQ multiplex PCR, while the TCRdb copy is restricted to in-frame clones and leaves out a portion. Clone size and V and J calls were adopted from that table, with D and trimming inferred from the DNA. The sample yields roughly 100,000 clones, 76% seen once.

This sequence was found in a man aged 30-40 years in good health and CMV-seropositive. The chain has TRBV15 and TRBJ2-3; 9 bases match TRBD2. The sequenced sample was PBMCs. The CDR3 coding sequence is TGTGCCACCAGCAGTGGAGTACTAGCGGGTCCAGATACGCAGTATTTT. Encoded protein: CATSSGVLAGPDTQYF.